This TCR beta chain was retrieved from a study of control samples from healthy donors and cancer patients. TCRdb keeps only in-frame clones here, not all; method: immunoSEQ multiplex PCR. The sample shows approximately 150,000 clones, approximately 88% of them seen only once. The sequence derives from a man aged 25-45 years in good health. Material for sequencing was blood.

The CDR3 DNA reads TGTGCCAGCAGTTACCGTTGGGACTACTCCTACAATGAGCAGTTCTTC. This gives the protein CASSYRWDYSYNEQFF. This chain connects TRBV6-5 to TRBJ2-1, with 7 positions matching TRBD2. Germline V lookup: CDR1 MNHEY, CDR2 SVGAGI. The J segment lost 0 bases and the V segment lost 2 bases, leaving 4 bases of the junction unmatched. CDR3 size: 16 residues.